A single sample is the source of the 2 T cell receptor beta chains below, sequenced in a study of blood T cell repertoires in COVID-19. The assay was immunoSEQ multiplex PCR, and TCRdb's table has in-frame clones only and misses some. The table has 200,000 to 250,000 clones, 86% seen once; the top ten hold roughly 10%. The specimen was peripheral blood. The receptors come from a woman in her forties or fifties with COVID-19, enrolled during active disease.

This clone has just one count. The V and J genes are TRBV5-1 and TRBJ2-3; D is unresolved. This CDR3 is built from 13 residues. Trimming removed 1 base at V and 0 bases at J, with 3 bases between. Germline V lookup: CDR1 SGHRS, CDR2 YFSETQ. The DNA of the CDR3 is TGCGCCAGCAGCTTGTCTAGCACAGATACGCAGTATTTT. It codes for CASSLSSTDTQYF.

The V call is TRBV7-8, the J call TRBJ2-7, with 7 bases identical to TRBD1. The CDR3 loop spans 15 amino acids. Germline assignment: CDR1 SGHVS and CDR2 FQNEAQ. J gave up 0 bases and V 6 bases, and 8 bases lay outside the gene matches. This CDR3 reads CASSPHRGNSYEQYF. In nucleotides, the CDR3 is TGTGCCAGCAGTCCCCACAGGGGTAACTCCTACGAGCAGTACTTC.